Shown below are 9 T cell receptor beta chains from a single sample sequenced in a study of CD8 T cells in ankylosing spondylitis. Overall study results and limits: Ankylosing spondylitis blood appeared to be characterized by a TCR beta motif of under 10 highly homologous variants.

Their recognized antigens are unknown. TCRdb redid the calling of the 5' RACE reads with MiXCR, one entry per CDR3 protein. The sample shows 100,000 to 150,000 distinct CDR3 sequences, 15% to 20% of them seen only once. What was sequenced was blood, either unsorted or a sorted T cell fraction (not recorded which). The receptors shown here come from a male donor with ankylosing spondylitis.

This clonotype was found a few times. The rearrangement links TRBV7-8 to TRBJ1-5, with TRBD1 as a possible D gene (5 bases). Deletions cut 2 bases from V and 2 bases from J, with 10 bases between. Germline CDR1 is SGHVS and CDR2 is FQNEAQ. CDR3 length: 15 amino acids. The CDR3 protein is CASSLPGAGNQPQHF. The CDR3 DNA reads as TGTGCCAGCAGCTTACCCGGGGCTGGCAATCAGCCCCAGCATTTT.

The chain is built from TRBV11-2 and TRBJ1-2; TRBD1 aligns across 8 bases. Germline lookup yields CDR1 SGHAT and CDR2 FQNNGV. This CDR3 comprises 13 residues. V shed 3 bases, J shed 6 bases, and the junction held 3 bases outside the gene matches. The CDR3 DNA follows: TGTGCCAGCAGCTTGGGGACAGGTGATGGCTACACCTTC. This encodes CASSLGTGDGYTF.

The chain carries TRBV11-2 and TRBJ2-5; 8 bases fit TRBD2. Germline CDR1 SGHAT, CDR2 FQNNGV. This CDR3 is built from 14 residues. V shed 5 bases, J shed 1 base, and the junction held 3 bases outside the gene matches. The CDR3 DNA is TGTGCCAGCAGCCGTAGCGGGATCCAAGAGACCCAGTACTTC. It is translated as CASSRSGIQETQYF.

This clonotype was counted many times. This sequence joins TRBV27 and TRBJ2-7; D possibly corresponds to TRBD1 (6 bases). CDR1 and CDR2 (germline): MNHEY, SMNVEV (reference sequence). Trimming removed 5 bases at V and 2 bases at J, with 13 bases between. The CDR3 loop spans 14 amino acids. The CDR3 DNA follows: TGTGCCAGCAGTATCCAGGGGAACCCCTACGAGCAGTACTTC. Translation: CASSIQGNPYEQYF.

This clonotype was detected only a few times. The chain couples TRBV27 to TRBJ1-1; the D gene is possibly TRBD1 (6 bases). Looked up from germline, CDR1 is MNHEY and CDR2 is SMNVEV (reference sequence). This CDR3 has 15 amino acids. Trimming took off 3 bases at V and 0 bases at J, with 11 bases between the two ends. CDR3 DNA sequence: TGTGCCAGCAGTTTTTCGGCAGGGGTGAACACTGAAGCTTTCTTT. Protein product: CASSFSAGVNTEAFF.

This clonotype showed up many times. The genes are TRBV12-3 or TRBV12-4 and TRBJ1-1, with no clear D. CDR3 size: 14 residues. V shed 6 bases and J shed 4 bases, with 15 bases lying between them. CDR3 bases: TGTGCCAGCAGCCCGCGAGGGCGAGCCACTGAAGCTTTCTTT. Amino acid sequence: CASSPRGRATEAFF.

The chain uses TRBV14 and TRBJ1-2, with 8 bases matching TRBD1. Germline CDR1 SGHDN, CDR2 FVKESK. The CDR3 contains 15 residues. Losses at the gene ends were 0 bases for V and 4 bases for J; bases not matched to a gene: 4. This CDR3 is CASSQESGTGYGYTF. The DNA of the CDR3 is TGTGCCAGCAGCCAAGAATCTGGGACAGGCTATGGCTACACCTTC.

There are many counts of this clonotype. The chain links TRBV7-9 to TRBJ2-3, with D possibly TRBD2 on 7 matching bases. V lost 7 bases to trimming and J lost 7 bases, with 21 bases between them. This CDR3 is built from 15 residues. Looked up from germline, CDR1 is SEHNR and CDR2 is FQNEAQ (reference sequence). This chain's CDR3 is CASIQRGGGSNTQYF. The DNA for the CDR3 is TGTGCCAGCATCCAGAGGGGGGGAGGGTCGAATACGCAGTATTTT.

The gene calls are TRBV7-9 and TRBJ2-7, with D perhaps TRBD2 (6 bases). The CDR3 runs 16 residues. The V gene lost 5 bases and the J gene lost 0 bases, with 17 bases spanning the gap. Germline V gene sequence: CDR1 SEHNR, CDR2 FQNEAQ (reference sequence). The CDR3 region has the DNA TGTGCCAGCAGCCCAAGAGGGACTTCCAGCTCCTACGAGCAGTACTTC. This gives the protein CASSPRGTSSSYEQYF.